Listed below are T cell receptor beta chains from one sample, sequenced in a study of STAT5B mutations in CD4+ large granular lymphocyte leukemia. Produced via immunoSEQ multiplex PCR; TCRdb's table is partial and in-frame only. This sample has about 33,000 clones, with approximately 74% found just once. Sequencing was done on a sample of CD4+ T cells from blood buffy coats. These TCRs come from a human donor in good health. Both conserved end residues are part of each CDR3. Each record gives: V gene, J gene, D gene, clone size, CDR3 protein, CDR3 DNA. The D gene is left open where the match is weak. The size of a clone is reported for some rows only, either as once, few or many, or as a class for expanded clones.

v_gene: TRBV5-6
j_gene: TRBJ1-1
d_gene: TRBD1
abundance: NA
CDR3aa: CASTLTPGGRTEAFF
CDR3nt: TGTGCCAGCACCCTGACCCCAGGGGGGCGCACTGAAGCTTTCTTT

v_gene: TRBV11-3
j_gene: TRBJ2-2
d_gene: TRBD2
abundance: few
CDR3aa: CASTSGGPDTGELFF
CDR3nt: TGTGCCAGCACCTCGGGGGGGCCGGACACCGGGGAGCTGTTTTTT

v_gene: TRBV7-9
j_gene: TRBJ2-7
d_gene: NA
abundance: NA
CDR3aa: CASSDTGIYEQYF
CDR3nt: TGTGCCAGCAGCGATACAGGGATTTACGAGCAGTACTTC

v_gene: TRBV19
j_gene: TRBJ2-6
d_gene: NA
abundance: NA
CDR3aa: CASSTTPAGSGANVLTF
CDR3nt: TGTGCCAGTAGTACCACCCCCGCGGGCTCTGGGGCCAACGTCCTGACTTTC

v_gene: TRBV11-3
j_gene: TRBJ2-7
d_gene: NA
abundance: NA
CDR3aa: CASSPNIQGSEQYF
CDR3nt: TGTGCCAGCAGCCCGAACATACAGGGAAGCGAGCAGTACTTC

v_gene: TRBV11-3
j_gene: TRBJ2-1
d_gene: NA
abundance: NA
CDR3aa: CASTPGFNEQFF
CDR3nt: TGTGCCAGCACCCCCGGGTTCAATGAGCAGTTCTTC

v_gene: TRBV15
j_gene: TRBJ2-5
d_gene: NA
abundance: NA
CDR3aa: CATGGGGTQETQYF
CDR3nt: TGTGCCACCGGAGGGGGAGGAACGCAAGAGACCCAGTACTTC

v_gene: TRBV5-5
j_gene: TRBJ1-2
d_gene: NA
abundance: NA
CDR3aa: CASSSSGQGYTF
CDR3nt: TGTGCCAGCAGCTCCTCGGGACAAGGCTACACCTTC

v_gene: TRBV15
j_gene: TRBJ2-5
d_gene: TRBD1
abundance: few
CDR3aa: CATSRAGGVETQYF
CDR3nt: TGTGCCACCAGCAGAGCAGGGGGCGTGGAGACCCAGTACTTC

v_gene: TRBV5-5
j_gene: TRBJ2-7
d_gene: TRBD2
abundance: NA
CDR3aa: CASTIGGADYSSYEQYF
CDR3nt: TGTGCCAGCACCATCGGGGGGGCCGACTATAGCTCCTACGAGCAGTACTTC

v_gene: TRBV7-7
j_gene: TRBJ2-5
d_gene: NA
abundance: NA
CDR3aa: CASSSGETQYF
CDR3nt: TGTGCTAGCAGCTCAGGGGAGACCCAGTACTTC

v_gene: TRBV11-2
j_gene: TRBJ2-7
d_gene: TRBD1
abundance: NA
CDR3aa: CASSFDRVSYEQYF
CDR3nt: TGTGCCAGCAGCTTCGACAGGGTCTCCTACGAGCAGTACTTC

v_gene: TRBV5-1
j_gene: TRBJ2-7
d_gene: TRBD1
abundance: NA
CDR3aa: CASSPGTGEQPYEQYF
CDR3nt: TGCGCCAGCAGCCCCGGGACAGGGGAGCAACCCTACGAGCAGTACTTC

v_gene: TRBV6-5
j_gene: TRBJ2-7
d_gene: NA
abundance: NA
CDR3aa: CASSVTGAPYEQYF
CDR3nt: TGTGCCAGCAGTGTCACGGGGGCTCCCTACGAGCAGTACTTC

v_gene: TRBV7-6
j_gene: TRBJ2-1
d_gene: NA
abundance: few
CDR3aa: CASRGLQYNEQFF
CDR3nt: TGTGCCAGCAGGGGGCTACAGTACAATGAGCAGTTCTTC

v_gene: TRBV5-4
j_gene: TRBJ1-1
d_gene: NA
abundance: once
CDR3aa: CASSSRGGYGTEAFF
CDR3nt: TGTGCCAGCAGCTCAAGAGGGGGATATGGCACTGAAGCTTTCTTT

v_gene: TRBV4-2
j_gene: TRBJ1-3
d_gene: NA
abundance: once
CDR3aa: CASSRDVESGNTIYF
CDR3nt: TGTGCCAGCAGCCGAGATGTAGAGAGTGGAAACACCATATATTTT

v_gene: TRBV10-3
j_gene: TRBJ1-1
d_gene: NA
abundance: NA
CDR3aa: CAISVRVFPEENTEAFF
CDR3nt: TGTGCCATCAGTGTCAGGGTGTTTCCCGAGGAGAACACTGAAGCTTTCTTT

v_gene: TRBV5-4
j_gene: TRBJ1-2
d_gene: TRBD1
abundance: NA
CDR3aa: CASSQGQAANYGYTF
CDR3nt: TGTGCCAGCAGCCAGGGACAGGCTGCTAACTATGGCTACACCTTC

v_gene: TRBV27
j_gene: TRBJ1-1
d_gene: NA
abundance: NA
CDR3aa: CASKRDLNTEAFF
CDR3nt: TGTGCCAGCAAGAGGGATCTGAACACTGAAGCTTTCTTT

v_gene: TRBV7-9
j_gene: TRBJ2-1
d_gene: NA
abundance: NA
CDR3aa: CASITDSGSYNEQFF
CDR3nt: TGTGCCAGCATCACCGATTCGGGATCGTACAATGAGCAGTTCTTC

v_gene: TRBV5-4
j_gene: TRBJ2-7
d_gene: TRBD2
abundance: NA
CDR3aa: CASSDWDLAGEQYF
CDR3nt: TGTGCCAGCAGCGATTGGGACTTAGCGGGCGAGCAGTACTTC

v_gene: TRBV23-1
j_gene: TRBJ1-2
d_gene: NA
abundance: NA
CDR3aa: CASSRHLKGRDNYGYTF
CDR3nt: TGCGCCAGCAGTCGACACCTCAAGGGGCGGGATAACTATGGCTACACCTTC

v_gene: TRBV27
j_gene: TRBJ2-7
d_gene: NA
abundance: NA
CDR3aa: CASRNDRFRYEQYF
CDR3nt: TGTGCCAGCAGAAACGACAGGTTTCGGTACGAGCAGTACTTC

v_gene: TRBV2
j_gene: TRBJ2-7
d_gene: NA
abundance: NA
CDR3aa: CASTDVQYRDGPYEQYF
CDR3nt: TGTGCCAGCACCGACGTACAGTACCGGGACGGCCCCTACGAGCAGTACTTC

v_gene: TRBV5-5
j_gene: TRBJ2-5
d_gene: NA
abundance: NA
CDR3aa: CASSRAKGPETQYF
CDR3nt: TGTGCCAGCAGCCGGGCCAAGGGACCAGAGACCCAGTACTTC

v_gene: TRBV18
j_gene: TRBJ1-1
d_gene: NA
abundance: once
CDR3aa: CASSPGTATEAFF
CDR3nt: TGTGCCAGCTCTCCCGGGACTGCTACTGAAGCTTTCTTT

v_gene: TRBV5-6
j_gene: TRBJ1-1
d_gene: NA
abundance: NA
CDR3aa: CASSWETGFVTEAFF
CDR3nt: TGTGCCAGCAGCTGGGAAACAGGGTTTGTCACTGAAGCTTTCTTT

v_gene: TRBV7-3
j_gene: TRBJ2-1
d_gene: NA
abundance: few
CDR3aa: CASSLAGGVGYNEQFF
CDR3nt: TGTGCCAGCAGCTTAGCTGGGGGAGTGGGTTACAATGAGCAGTTCTTC

v_gene: TRBV6-1
j_gene: TRBJ1-1
d_gene: NA
abundance: NA
CDR3aa: CASGGRPNTEAFF
CDR3nt: TGTGCCAGCGGAGGCAGACCGAACACTGAAGCTTTCTTT

v_gene: TRBV18
j_gene: TRBJ2-1
d_gene: NA
abundance: NA
CDR3aa: CASSLNPNHYNEQFF
CDR3nt: TGTGCCAGCTCACTTAACCCTAACCATTACAATGAGCAGTTCTTC

v_gene: TRBV5-1
j_gene: TRBJ1-1
d_gene: NA
abundance: NA
CDR3aa: CASSRDLNTEAFF
CDR3nt: TGCGCCAGCAGCCGGGACCTGAACACTGAAGCTTTCTTT

v_gene: TRBV2
j_gene: TRBJ1-2
d_gene: NA
abundance: NA
CDR3aa: CASSEALIPLDMTVGYGYTF
CDR3nt: TGTGCCAGCAGTGAAGCGCTGATACCCCTCGATATGACAGTCGGCTATGGCTACACCTTC

v_gene: TRBV30
j_gene: TRBJ1-6
d_gene: TRBD1
abundance: NA
CDR3aa: CAWTIRGTNSPLHF
CDR3nt: TGTGCCTGGACCATCAGGGGGACCAATTCACCCCTCCACTTT

v_gene: TRBV30
j_gene: TRBJ2-3
d_gene: NA
abundance: once
CDR3aa: CAWSVGGGPADTQYF
CDR3nt: TGTGCCTGGAGTGTAGGGGGGGGGCCGGCAGATACGCAGTATTTT

v_gene: TRBV28
j_gene: TRBJ1-1
d_gene: NA
abundance: NA
CDR3aa: CASSPSNTGITEAFF
CDR3nt: TGTGCCAGCAGCCCCTCCAATACAGGGATCACTGAAGCTTTCTTT

v_gene: TRBV30
j_gene: TRBJ2-7
d_gene: TRBD2
abundance: NA
CDR3aa: CAWTYSLRGGHEQYF
CDR3nt: TGTGCCTGGACGTACAGTCTCCGGGGGGGCCACGAGCAGTACTTC

v_gene: TRBV18
j_gene: TRBJ2-7
d_gene: NA
abundance: once
CDR3aa: CASSVGSNEQYF
CDR3nt: TGTGCCAGCTCCGTGGGGTCCAACGAGCAGTACTTC

v_gene: TRBV5-6
j_gene: TRBJ1-2
d_gene: NA
abundance: few
CDR3aa: CASSLGGRNYGYTF
CDR3nt: TGTGCCAGCAGCTTGGGGGGACGGAACTATGGCTACACCTTC

v_gene: TRBV19
j_gene: TRBJ2-2
d_gene: NA
abundance: NA
CDR3aa: CATRTGGTGELFF
CDR3nt: TGTGCCACCCGGACAGGAGGGACCGGGGAGCTGTTTTTT

v_gene: TRBV6-5
j_gene: TRBJ2-7
d_gene: TRBD1
abundance: NA
CDR3aa: CASSSTDRGKYEQYF
CDR3nt: TGTGCCAGCAGTTCCACCGACAGGGGCAAGTACGAGCAGTACTTC

v_gene: TRBV7-9
j_gene: TRBJ1-1
d_gene: NA
abundance: once
CDR3aa: CAFEMLRRGTIRGDTEAFF
CDR3nt: TGTGCCTTCGAAATGCTCAGGAGGGGGACAATAAGAGGAGACACTGAAGCTTTCTTT

v_gene: TRBV18
j_gene: TRBJ1-5
d_gene: NA
abundance: NA
CDR3aa: CASSPGSNQPQHF
CDR3nt: TGTGCCAGCTCACCGGGAAGCAATCAGCCCCAGCATTTT

v_gene: TRBV7-9
j_gene: TRBJ1-1
d_gene: TRBD1
abundance: NA
CDR3aa: CASRLGQGMNTEAFF
CDR3nt: TGTGCCAGCAGACTAGGACAGGGAATGAACACTGAAGCTTTCTTT

v_gene: TRBV7-9
j_gene: TRBJ2-3
d_gene: TRBD1
abundance: few
CDR3aa: CASSSRTGRTDTQYF
CDR3nt: TGTGCCAGCAGCTCCAGGACAGGGAGAACAGATACGCAGTATTTT

v_gene: TRBV2
j_gene: TRBJ2-7
d_gene: NA
abundance: NA
CDR3aa: CASSDRRVVDEQYF
CDR3nt: TGTGCCAGCAGTGATCGCAGGGTCGTTGACGAGCAGTACTTC

v_gene: TRBV29-1
j_gene: TRBJ1-1
d_gene: TRBD1
abundance: once
CDR3aa: CSGGQGAGTEAFF
CDR3nt: TGCAGCGGCGGACAGGGGGCGGGCACTGAAGCTTTCTTT

v_gene: TRBV10-2
j_gene: TRBJ1-5
d_gene: NA
abundance: NA
CDR3aa: CASSEVSVDQPQHF
CDR3nt: TGCGCCAGCAGTGAGGTGTCAGTAGATCAGCCCCAGCATTTT

v_gene: TRBV7-6
j_gene: TRBJ2-7
d_gene: NA
abundance: NA
CDR3aa: CASSLSGLTGRLTYEQYF
CDR3nt: TGTGCCAGCAGCTTAAGTGGGCTGACGGGTCGGTTAACCTACGAGCAGTACTTC

v_gene: TRBV5-5
j_gene: TRBJ1-4
d_gene: NA
abundance: NA
CDR3aa: CASSPQWTATNEKLFF
CDR3nt: TGTGCCAGCAGCCCACAATGGACAGCAACTAATGAAAAACTGTTTTTT

v_gene: TRBV16
j_gene: TRBJ1-1
d_gene: NA
abundance: few
CDR3aa: CASSPGVPSTNTEAFF
CDR3nt: TGTGCCAGCAGCCCTGGAGTCCCGTCAACGAACACTGAAGCTTTCTTT

v_gene: TRBV19
j_gene: TRBJ2-5
d_gene: TRBD1
abundance: NA
CDR3aa: CASSRDRDQETQYF
CDR3nt: TGTGCCAGTAGCCGGGACAGGGACCAAGAGACCCAGTACTTC

v_gene: TRBV5-1
j_gene: TRBJ2-2
d_gene: TRBD1
abundance: NA
CDR3aa: CASSLIGQGRRELFF
CDR3nt: TGCGCCAGCAGCTTGATCGGACAGGGGAGAAGGGAGCTGTTTTTT